This T cell receptor (beta chain) was captured by sequencing in a study of shared clonotypes between healthy human individuals. Study observations and caveats: Rarefaction showed that sequencing of sorted subsets was incomplete (despite large depth).

CD8 cells regarded as naive lacked CD45RO, were positively chosen for CCR7, and omitted terminally differentiated effector memory CD45RA+ cells. Using 200 ng DNA, around 30,000 T cell genomes, the sorted-subset replicate PCRs were run. Sequencing was performed with immunoSEQ multiplex PCR; in TCRdb, only in-frame clones are kept and a portion is missing. This table has about 2.1 million clones, 90% to 95% appearing once. This clone was detected only a few times. The antigen is undetermined. The CDR3 runs to 13 residues. Per germline, CDR1 LNHDA and CDR2 SQIVND (reference sequence). V lost 5 bases and J 4 bases, leaving 9 bases between the germline ends.

The chain carries TRBV19 and TRBJ1-5, with D possibly matching TRBD1 (5 bases). The TCR comes from a man younger than 35 in good health. Some clones in this sample may be carry-over from other donors' samples. Sequencing was carried out using naive CD8+ T cells from PBMCs. Written as DNA, the CDR3 is TGTGCCAGTAGTGCGGCAGGGAATCAGCCCCAGCATTTT. It yields the protein CASSAAGNQPQHF.